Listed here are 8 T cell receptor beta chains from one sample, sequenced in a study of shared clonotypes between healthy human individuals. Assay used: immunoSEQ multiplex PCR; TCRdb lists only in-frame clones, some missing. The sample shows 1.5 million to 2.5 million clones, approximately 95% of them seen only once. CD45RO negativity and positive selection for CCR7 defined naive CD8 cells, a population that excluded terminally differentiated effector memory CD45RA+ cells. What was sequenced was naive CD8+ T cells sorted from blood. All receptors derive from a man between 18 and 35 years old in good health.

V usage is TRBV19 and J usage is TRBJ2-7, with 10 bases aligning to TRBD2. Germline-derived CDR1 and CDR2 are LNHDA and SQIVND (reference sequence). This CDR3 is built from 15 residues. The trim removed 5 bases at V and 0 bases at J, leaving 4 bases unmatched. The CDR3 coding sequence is TGTGCCAGTAGTGTCGGGACTAGCGTCTCCTACGAGCAGTACTTC. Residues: CASSVGTSVSYEQYF.

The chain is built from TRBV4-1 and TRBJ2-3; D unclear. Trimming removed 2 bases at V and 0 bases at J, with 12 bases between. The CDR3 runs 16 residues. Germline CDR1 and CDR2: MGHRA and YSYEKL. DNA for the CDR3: TGCGCCAGCAGCCAAAGACTGAGTTTGAGCACAGATACGCAGTATTTT. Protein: CASSQRLSLSTDTQYF.

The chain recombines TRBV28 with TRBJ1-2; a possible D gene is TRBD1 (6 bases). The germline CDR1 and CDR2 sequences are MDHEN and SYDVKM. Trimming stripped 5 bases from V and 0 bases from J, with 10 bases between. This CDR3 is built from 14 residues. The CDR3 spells CASSAWDTNYGYTF. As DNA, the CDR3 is TGTGCCAGCAGTGCGTGGGACACTAACTATGGCTACACCTTC.

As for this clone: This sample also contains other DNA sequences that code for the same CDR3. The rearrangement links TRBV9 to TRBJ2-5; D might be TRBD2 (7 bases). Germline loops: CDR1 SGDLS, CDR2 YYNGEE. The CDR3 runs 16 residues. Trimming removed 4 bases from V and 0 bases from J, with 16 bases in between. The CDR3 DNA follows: TGTGCCAGCAGCCCAGAGGGGGGGGCGTACCAAGAGACCCAGTACTTC. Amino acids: CASSPEGGAYQETQYF.

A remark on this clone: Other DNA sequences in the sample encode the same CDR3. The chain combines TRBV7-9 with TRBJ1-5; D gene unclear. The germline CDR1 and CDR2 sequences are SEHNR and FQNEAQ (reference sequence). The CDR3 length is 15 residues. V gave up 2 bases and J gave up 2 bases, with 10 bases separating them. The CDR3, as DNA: TGTGCCAGCAGCTTATCAGGTCTGGGCAATCAGCCCCAGCATTTT. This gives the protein CASSLSGLGNQPQHF.

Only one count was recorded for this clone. The CDR3 loop reads CASSLTMVRQGAFEQYF. CDR3 bases: TGTGCCAGCAGTTTGACTATGGTTCGGCAGGGGGCTTTCGAGCAGTACTTC. The chain carries TRBV27 and TRBJ2-7; 8 bases are a match to TRBD1. The V gene end was trimmed by 3 bases and the J gene end by 6 bases; junction bases not matched to a gene: 16. This CDR3 spans 17 amino acids. CDR1 and CDR2 (germline): MNHEY, SMNVEV (reference sequence).

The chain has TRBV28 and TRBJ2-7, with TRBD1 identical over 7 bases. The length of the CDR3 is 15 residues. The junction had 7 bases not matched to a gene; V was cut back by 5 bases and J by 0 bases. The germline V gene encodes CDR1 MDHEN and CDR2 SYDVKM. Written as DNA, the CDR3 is TGTGCCAGCAGTCCAACGGGACAGAGCTCCTACGAGCAGTACTTC. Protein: CASSPTGQSSYEQYF. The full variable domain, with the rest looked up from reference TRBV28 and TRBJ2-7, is DVKVTQSSRYLVKRTGEKVFLECVQDMDHENMFWYRQDPGLGLRLIYFSYDVKMKEKGDIPEGYSVSREKKERFSLILESASTNQTSMYLCASSPTGQSSYEQYFGPGTRLTVT.

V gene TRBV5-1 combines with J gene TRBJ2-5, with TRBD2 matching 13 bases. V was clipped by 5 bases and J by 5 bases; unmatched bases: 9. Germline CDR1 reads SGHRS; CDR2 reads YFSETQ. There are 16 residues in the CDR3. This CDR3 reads CASSSGLAGVVETQYF. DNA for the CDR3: TGCGCCAGCAGTTCCGGACTAGCGGGAGTTGTTGAGACCCAGTACTTC.